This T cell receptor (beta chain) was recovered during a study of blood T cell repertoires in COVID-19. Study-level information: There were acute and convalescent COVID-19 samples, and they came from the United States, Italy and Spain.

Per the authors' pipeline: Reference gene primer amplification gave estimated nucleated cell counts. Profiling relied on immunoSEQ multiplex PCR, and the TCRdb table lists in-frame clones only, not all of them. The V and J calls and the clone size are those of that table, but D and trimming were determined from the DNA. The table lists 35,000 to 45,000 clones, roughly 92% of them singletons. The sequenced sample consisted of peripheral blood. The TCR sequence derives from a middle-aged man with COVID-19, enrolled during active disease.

CDR3 DNA sequence: TGTGCCAGCAGTAGGGGAACAGGGATGAATTCACCCCTCCACTTT. It specifies CASSRGTGMNSPLHF. This sequence joins TRBV6-5 and TRBJ1-6, with D possibly matching TRBD1 (6 bases). Per the germline V gene, CDR1 is MNHEY and CDR2 is SVGAGI. The CDR3 extends over 15 amino acids. Trimming took off 5 bases at V and 7 bases at J, with 15 bases between the two ends.